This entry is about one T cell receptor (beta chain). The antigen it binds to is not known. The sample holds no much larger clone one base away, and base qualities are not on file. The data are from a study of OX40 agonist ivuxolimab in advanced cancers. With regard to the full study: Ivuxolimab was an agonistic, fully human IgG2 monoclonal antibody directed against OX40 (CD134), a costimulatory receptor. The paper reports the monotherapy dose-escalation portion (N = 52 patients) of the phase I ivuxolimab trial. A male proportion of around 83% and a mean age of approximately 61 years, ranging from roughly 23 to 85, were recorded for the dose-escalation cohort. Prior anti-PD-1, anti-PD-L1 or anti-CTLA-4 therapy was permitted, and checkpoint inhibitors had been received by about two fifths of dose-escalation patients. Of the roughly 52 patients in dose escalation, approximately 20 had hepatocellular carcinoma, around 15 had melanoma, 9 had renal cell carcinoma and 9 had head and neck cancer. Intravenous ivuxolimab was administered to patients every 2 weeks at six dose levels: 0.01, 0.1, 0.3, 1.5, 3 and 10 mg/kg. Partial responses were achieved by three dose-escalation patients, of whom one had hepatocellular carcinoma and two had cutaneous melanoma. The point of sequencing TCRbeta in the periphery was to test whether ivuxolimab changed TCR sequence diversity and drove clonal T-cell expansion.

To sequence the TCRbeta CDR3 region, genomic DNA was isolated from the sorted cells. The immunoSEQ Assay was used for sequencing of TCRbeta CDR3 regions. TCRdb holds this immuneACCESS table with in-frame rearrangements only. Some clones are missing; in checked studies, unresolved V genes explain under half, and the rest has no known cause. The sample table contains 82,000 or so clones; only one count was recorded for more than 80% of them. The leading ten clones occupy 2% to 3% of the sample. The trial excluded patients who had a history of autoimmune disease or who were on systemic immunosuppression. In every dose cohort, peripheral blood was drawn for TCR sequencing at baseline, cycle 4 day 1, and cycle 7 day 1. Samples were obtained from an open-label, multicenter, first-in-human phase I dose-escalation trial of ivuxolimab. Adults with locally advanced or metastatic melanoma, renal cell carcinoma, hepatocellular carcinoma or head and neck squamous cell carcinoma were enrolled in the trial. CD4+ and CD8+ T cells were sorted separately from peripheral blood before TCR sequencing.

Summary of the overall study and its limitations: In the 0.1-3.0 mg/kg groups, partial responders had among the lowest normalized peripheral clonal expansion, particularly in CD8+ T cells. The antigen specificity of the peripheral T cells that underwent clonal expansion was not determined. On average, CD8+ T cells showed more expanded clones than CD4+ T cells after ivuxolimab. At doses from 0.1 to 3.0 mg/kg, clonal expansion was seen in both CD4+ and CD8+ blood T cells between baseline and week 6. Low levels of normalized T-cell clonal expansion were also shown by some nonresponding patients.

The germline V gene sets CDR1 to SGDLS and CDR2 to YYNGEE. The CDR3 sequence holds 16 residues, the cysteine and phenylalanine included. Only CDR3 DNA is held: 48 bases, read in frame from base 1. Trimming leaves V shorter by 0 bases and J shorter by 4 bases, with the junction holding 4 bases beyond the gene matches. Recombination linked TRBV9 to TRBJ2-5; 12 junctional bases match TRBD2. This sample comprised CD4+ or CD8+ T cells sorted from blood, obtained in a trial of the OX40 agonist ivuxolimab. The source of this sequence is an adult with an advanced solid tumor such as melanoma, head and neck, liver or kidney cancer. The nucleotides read TGTGCCAGCAGCGTAGCTAGCGGGGGGGGGAGAGAGACCCAGTACTTC. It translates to CASSVASGGGRETQYF.